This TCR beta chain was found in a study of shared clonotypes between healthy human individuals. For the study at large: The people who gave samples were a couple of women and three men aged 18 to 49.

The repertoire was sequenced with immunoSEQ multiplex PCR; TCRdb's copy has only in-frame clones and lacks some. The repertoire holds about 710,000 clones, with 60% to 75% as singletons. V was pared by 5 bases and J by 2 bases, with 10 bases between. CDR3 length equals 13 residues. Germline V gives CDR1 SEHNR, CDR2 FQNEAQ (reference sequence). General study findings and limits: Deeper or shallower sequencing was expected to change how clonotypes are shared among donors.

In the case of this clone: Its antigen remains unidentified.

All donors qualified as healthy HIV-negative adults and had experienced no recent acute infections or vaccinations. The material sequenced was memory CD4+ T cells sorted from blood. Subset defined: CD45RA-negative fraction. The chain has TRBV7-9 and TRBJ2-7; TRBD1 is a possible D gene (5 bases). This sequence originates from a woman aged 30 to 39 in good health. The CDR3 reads CASSRQSAYEQYF. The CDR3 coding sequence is TGTGCCAGCAGCAGACAGTCAGCCTACGAGCAGTACTTC.